These 30 T cell receptor beta chains originate from one sample sequenced in a study of T cell responses to AZD1222 COVID-19 vaccine. Some clones are missing from TCRdb's copy, which holds only in-frame ones; the method was immunoSEQ multiplex PCR. The table shows about 54,000 clones, with roughly 90% occurring only once. Sequenced here: peripheral blood, sampled 28 days after the second AZD1222 dose. The receptors were gathered from an adult who received the AZD1222 COVID-19 vaccine.

This sequence joins TRBV10-1 and TRBJ1-4; 9 bases are shared with TRBD1. CDR1 is WNHNN and CDR2 is SYGVQD in the germline V gene (reference sequence). The CDR3 loop spans 14 amino acids. V was clipped by 4 bases and J by 6 bases; unmatched bases: 3. The CDR3 spells CASSVGTGYEKLFF. In DNA, the CDR3 is TGCGCCAGCAGTGTAGGGACAGGGTATGAAAAACTGTTTTTT.

The rearrangement joins TRBV28 to TRBJ1-1; D is possibly TRBD1 (6 bases). The germline V gene encodes CDR1 MDHEN and CDR2 SYDVKM. The CDR3 is made up of 15 amino acids. The V and J ends lost 8 bases and 1 base respectively, with 17 bases between them. The CDR3 DNA follows: TGTGCCAGCCCATCCTCCCGGACAGCGAACACTGAAGCTTTCTTT. As protein: CASPSSRTANTEAFF. Drawing the rest from reference TRBV28 and TRBJ1-1, the complete variable domain is DVKVTQSSRYLVKRTGEKVFLECVQDMDHENMFWYRQDPGLGLRLIYFSYDVKMKEKGDIPEGYSVSREKKERFSLILESASTNQTSMYLCASPSSRTANTEAFFGQGTRLTVV.

This chain uses TRBV6-2 or TRBV6-3 with TRBJ1-6; no definite D call. There are 13 residues in the CDR3. Germline V lookup: CDR1 MNHEY, CDR2 SVGEGT. Trimming left V 0 bases short and J 7 bases short, with 4 bases between. As DNA, the CDR3 is TGTGCCAGCAGTTACTCCGAAAATTCACCCCTCCACTTT. Translated: CASSYSENSPLHF.

This rearrangement joins TRBV3-1 (or the pseudogene TRBV3-2) to TRBJ1-3, with 9 bases lining up with TRBD1. Per the germline V gene, CDR1 is LGHDT and CDR2 is YNNKEL (reference sequence). The J segment lost 0 bases and the V segment lost 3 bases, leaving 3 bases of the junction unmatched. This CDR3 has 16 residues. The CDR3 coding sequence is TGTGCCAGCAGCCACACGACAGGGGGCTCTGGAAACACCATATATTTT. Translating gives CASSHTTGGSGNTIYF.

V gene TRBV5-1 combines with J gene TRBJ2-1; no clear D gene. Trimming removed 0 bases at V and 10 bases at J, with 11 bases between. This CDR3 has 13 residues. Per germline, CDR1 SGHRS and CDR2 YFSETQ. DNA for the CDR3: TGCGCCAGCAGCTTGGCCCCGACACAGGAGCAGTTCTTC. This sequence encodes CASSLAPTQEQFF.

The rearrangement links TRBV29-1 to TRBJ2-7; 8 bases map to TRBD2. Germline lookup yields CDR1 SQVTM and CDR2 ANQGSEA. V gave up 6 bases and J gave up 3 bases; unmatched junction bases: 1. The CDR3 is 11 residues long. The CDR3 DNA reads as TGCAGCGTAGCGGGAGACTACGAGCAGTACTTC. Amino acid sequence: CSVAGDYEQYF.

The chain couples TRBV6-4 to TRBJ1-2, with 11 bases fitting TRBD1. The CDR3 extends over 15 amino acids. Trimming cost V 3 bases and J 8 bases; bases outside gene matches: 8. CDR1 is MRHNA, CDR2 SNTAGT, per germline. The chain's CDR3 is CASSETGQGVGGYTF. The DNA of the CDR3 is TGTGCCAGCAGTGAAACGGGACAGGGGGTTGGCGGCTACACCTTC.

The V gene is TRBV6-1, the J gene TRBJ1-2, with D unclear. Deletions cut 0 bases from V and 2 bases from J, with 7 bases between. Germline V gene data show CDR1 as MNHNS and CDR2 as SASEGT. The CDR3 totals 14 residues. The CDR3 coding sequence is TGTGCCAGCAGTGAAGCAAACGGAAACTATGGCTACACCTTC. Translation: CASSEANGNYGYTF.

The J gene is TRBJ2-3, the V gene TRBV7-2; 13 bases line up with TRBD2. The germline CDR1 and CDR2 sequences are SGHTA and FQGNSA. The CDR3 extends over 17 amino acids. The V and J ends lost 4 bases and 4 bases, in that order; junction bases with no gene match: 8. The chain's CDR3 is CASSSRTSGSSADTQYF. The CDR3 nucleotides are TGTGCCAGCAGCTCGCGGACTAGCGGGAGTTCGGCAGATACGCAGTATTTT.

This chain uses TRBV2 with TRBJ1-2; no reliable D call. Germline V gene data show CDR1 as SNHLY and CDR2 as FYNNEI. The V gene lost 8 bases and the J gene lost 6 bases, with 10 bases spanning the gap. This CDR3 is 11 amino acids long. DNA of the CDR3: TGTGCCAGCCCGGCCCGTAATGGCTACACCTTC. Translated, it gives CASPARNGYTF.

The V call is TRBV7-2, the J call TRBJ2-7, with D perhaps TRBD2 (5 bases). V lost 5 bases, J lost 7 bases, and 12 bases lay in between. The CDR3 covers 12 residues. From germline, CDR1 is SGHTA and CDR2 FQGNSA. CDR3 protein: CASSQSGWEQYF. As DNA, the CDR3 is TGTGCCAGCAGCCAAAGCGGTTGGGAGCAGTACTTC.

This clone has only one observation. This rearrangement joins TRBV5-8 to TRBJ2-2; TRBD2 aligns across 9 bases. With V trimmed by 0 bases and J by 4 bases, 7 bases remained unmatched. Germline V gives CDR1 SGHTS, CDR2 YDEGEE. There are 17 residues in the CDR3. The CDR3 coding sequence is TGTGCCAGCAGCTTGGATCCTAGCGGGGTATTCACCGGGGAGCTGTTTTTT. Translating gives CASSLDPSGVFTGELFF.

The chain is built from TRBV2 and TRBJ1-2; no clear D. The CDR3 is 11 residues long. Germline CDR1 SNHLY, CDR2 FYNNEI. V was cut by 6 bases and J by 7 bases, with 9 bases left in between. CDR3 region: CASRVVFGYTF. Written as DNA, the CDR3 is TGTGCCAGCAGGGTGGTTTTTGGCTACACCTTC.

J is TRBJ1-2 and V is TRBV4-3; D call uncertain. Trimming took off 1 base at V and 5 bases at J, with 8 bases between the two ends. Germline V lookup: CDR1 LGHNA, CDR2 YSLEER. This CDR3 contains 13 residues. The CDR3 DNA sequence: TGCGCCAGCAGCCAAGGGACGGAATATGGCTACACCTTC. This translates into CASSQGTEYGYTF.

The CDR3 loop is CASSLPDRGREGYTF. The CDR3 coding sequence is TGTGCCAGCAGTTTGCCAGACAGGGGAAGAGAGGGCTACACCTTC. The gene calls are TRBV28 and TRBJ1-2; 8 positions match TRBD1. CDR3 length: 15 amino acids. Germline CDR1 and CDR2: MDHEN and SYDVKM. V gave up 3 bases and J gave up 8 bases; unmatched junction bases: 11.

The rearrangement uses TRBV12-3 or TRBV12-4 and TRBJ2-3; D perhaps matches TRBD1 (5 bases). The CDR3 covers 13 residues. The V and J ends lost 3 bases and 14 bases respectively, with 18 bases between them. The CDR3: CASSLDRGPLGYF. CDR3 in DNA: TGTGCCAGCAGTTTGGATAGGGGTCCCCTAGGGTATTTT.

The genes are TRBV5-5 and TRBJ1-1; D ambiguous. The CDR3 totals 16 residues. Per germline, CDR1 SGHKS and CDR2 YYEKEE (reference sequence). Deletions cut 0 bases from V and 4 bases from J, with 16 bases between. As DNA, the CDR3 is TGTGCCAGCAGCTTGGGTCAGTTAGCGGGCGGCACTGAAGCTTTCTTT. Its translation: CASSLGQLAGGTEAFF.

The chain combines TRBV7-9 with TRBJ1-3; TRBD1 agrees at 7 bases. Germline values: CDR1 SEHNR, CDR2 FQNEAQ (reference sequence). The J segment lost 0 bases and the V segment lost 3 bases, leaving 2 bases of the junction unmatched. CDR3 length: 15 residues. The CDR3 coding sequence is TGTGCCAGCAGCTTTGGACAGGCCTCTGGAAACACCATATATTTT. Amino acid sequence: CASSFGQASGNTIYF.

The chain combines TRBV19 with TRBJ2-3; D not certain. The CDR3 sequence is 14 residues long. The ends were cut back, 7 bases at V and 6 bases at J, with 17 bases in the middle. Looked up from germline, CDR1 is LNHDA and CDR2 is SQIVND (reference sequence). The CDR3 bases are TGTGCCAGTACCCCGCCGGGCCTTGACGATACGCAGTATTTT. It encodes CASTPPGLDDTQYF.

This chain uses TRBV11-2 with TRBJ2-7; 14 bases match TRBD2. Per the germline V gene, CDR1 is SGHAT and CDR2 is FQNNGV. This CDR3 region has 14 residues. Trimming took 5 bases from V and 9 from J; bases not matched to a gene: 6. CDR3 in amino acids: CASSPSTSGGGQYF. The CDR3, as DNA: TGTGCCAGCAGCCCCTCGACTAGCGGGGGGGGGCAGTACTTC.

V is TRBV29-1 and J is TRBJ2-1; D perhaps matches TRBD2 (7 bases). The V gene's germline CDR1 is SQVTM and CDR2 ANQGSEA. The length of the CDR3 is 14 residues. V gave up 4 bases and J gave up 8 bases, with 18 bases separating them. For the CDR3, the DNA is TGCAGCGTTGTAAGCGGGACAATCCTCGATGAGCAGTTCTTC. It translates to CSVVSGTILDEQFF.

The rearrangement links TRBV20-1 to TRBJ1-2; D might be TRBD1 (6 bases). Germline CDR1 and CDR2: DFQATT and SNEGSKA (reference sequence). The CDR3 loop spans 11 amino acids. Trimming removed 7 bases from V and 8 bases from J, with 14 bases in between. CDR3 coding DNA: TGCAGTGTTGCCGAGGGGGTCGGCTACACCTTC. It encodes CSVAEGVGYTF.

V gene TRBV27 combines with J gene TRBJ2-7; unclear D gene. Trimming took off 4 bases at V and 2 bases at J, with 15 bases between the two ends. CDR1 and CDR2 from the germline V gene are MNHEY and SMNVEV (reference sequence). The CDR3 has 15 amino acids. CDR3 protein: CASSSRSFSTYEQYF. CDR3 in DNA: TGTGCCAGCAGTTCCAGGTCCTTCTCAACCTACGAGCAGTACTTC.

The chain joins TRBV3-1 (or the pseudogene TRBV3-2) to TRBJ1-4; tentative D call: TRBD1 (5 bases). The ends were cut back, 6 bases at V and 7 bases at J, with 15 bases in the middle. The CDR3 sequence is 14 residues long. Germline loops: CDR1 LGHDT, CDR2 YNNKEL (reference sequence). The CDR3 sequence is CASSYRVGAEKLFF. CDR3 nucleotides: TGTGCCAGCAGTTACCGTGTAGGGGCTGAAAAACTGTTTTTT.

This clone is a singleton in its sample. The chain employs TRBV6-4 and TRBJ2-3, with TRBD2 identical over 11 bases. Trimming removed 6 bases from V and 2 bases from J; junction bases left unmatched: 10. Germline V gives CDR1 MRHNA, CDR2 SNTAGT. CDR3 length: 17 amino acids. As DNA, the CDR3 is TGTGCCAGCAGCAGACCTTTAGCGGGAGGGGTCACAGATACGCAGTATTTT. This encodes CASSRPLAGGVTDTQYF.

This clone is a singleton in its sample. Other DNA variants within this sample encode the same CDR3. The V call is TRBV25-1, the J call TRBJ2-7; 12 bases match TRBD2. The J segment lost 6 bases and the V segment lost 4 bases, leaving 1 base of the junction unmatched. The CDR3 covers 13 residues. Germline loops: CDR1 MGHDK, CDR2 SYGVNS. The CDR3 sequence is CASSVLAGGEQYF. The CDR3 DNA is TGTGCCAGCAGTGTACTAGCGGGAGGCGAGCAGTACTTC.

This clone was detected once. This chain joins TRBV27 and TRBJ2-1, with a weak D call TRBD2 (5 bases). This CDR3 has 13 residues. With 8 bases removed from V and 4 bases from J, the gap between germline ends came to 12 bases. CDR1 MNHEY and CDR2 SMNVEV come from the germline V gene (reference sequence). The CDR3 region is CASGVGLYNEQFF. CDR3 nucleotides: TGTGCCAGCGGGGTAGGACTTTACAATGAGCAGTTCTTC.

As to this clone: The junction differs from germline at one of its ends, possibly a read error. This rearrangement joins TRBV6-5 to TRBJ1-5; TRBD1 might be the D (6 bases). The length of the CDR3 is 14 residues. CDR1 and CDR2 (germline): MNHEY, SVGAGI. The CDR3 sequence is CASTYTGRNQPQHF. In DNA, the CDR3 is TGTGCCAGCACTTACACAGGGCGCAATCAGCCCCAGCATTTT.

This chain connects TRBV27 to TRBJ2-7; D not resolved. Trimming removed 4 bases at V and 0 bases at J, with 16 bases between. The CDR3 is 16 residues long. CDR1 MNHEY and CDR2 SMNVEV come from the germline V gene (reference sequence). In nucleotides, the CDR3 is TGTGCCAGCAGTTACGGACCCTCTGGCCTCTCCTACGAGCAGTACTTC. Encoded protein: CASSYGPSGLSYEQYF.

The chain is built from TRBV7-2 and TRBJ2-6; a weak D match, TRBD2 (6 bases). Germline V CDR1 and CDR2: SGHTA, FQGNSA. The CDR3 contains 14 residues. The V gene lost 5 bases and the J gene lost 4 bases, with 9 bases spanning the gap. CDR3 sequence: CASSGGAGANVLTF. The CDR3 nucleotides read TGTGCCAGCAGCGGAGGGGCGGGGGCCAACGTCCTGACTTTC.